This T cell receptor beta chain stems from a study of tumor-infiltrating lymphocytes in primary liver carcinoma (dated by TCRdb to 2017 to 2019). In the study overall: Between late 2015 and early 2016, roughly 5 patients in China with histopathologically diagnosed primary liver carcinoma had their tumors surgically resected. Of the five patients (three men and two women, aged 30 to 69 years), four had hepatocellular carcinoma and one had combined HCC and intrahepatic cholangiocarcinoma. The five patients had tumors of stage T1-T3 N0M0, with maximum diameters ranging from about 4.2 to 10 cm. Each sample produced roughly 3.65 to 7.5 million productive TCRbeta reads, and read depth showed no significant difference between tissue types. For each liver tumor, the study sampled five regions along with adjacent normal tissue and blood, and applied TCRbeta repertoire sequencing, expression microarrays and whole-exome sequencing. TCRbeta repertoire sequencing covered roughly 35 specimens from 5 patients: approximately 25 tumor regions, 5 adjacent noncancerous liver tissues and 5 peripheral blood samples. Technical replicate repertoires showed high reproducibility, with mean shared-clone rates about 0.86 and correlation coefficients above 0.95.

This clonotype appeared a single time. This clone's antigen is unknown. The junction departs from germline at one end; a sequencing error may be responsible. Blood RNA was extracted from unsorted whole blood using TRIzol reagent, and germline DNA was obtained with the DNeasy Blood & Tissue kit. At the time of sampling, the patients were treatment-naive and had chronic HBV infection. Before surgery, approximately 4.3 milliliters of peripheral blood were drawn into K2EDTA tubes. Study-wide conclusions, independent of this receptor: Since the samples were bulk and unsorted, there was no way to compare CD4+ and CD8+ T cell repertoires. Repertoire overlap was found to be higher between tumor regions (mean roughly 36%) than between tumor-adjacent (roughly 17%) or tumor-blood (about 15%) pairs, consistent with antigen-driven expansion. With just a handful of patients in the study, the authors point out that the findings should be validated in a larger study. Because sequencing covered only the TCR beta chain and unpaired alpha chains were not captured, true repertoire diversity is likely underestimated. A significantly larger repertoire fraction was made up by the top 250 clones in tumors than in blood (p = 0.039).

Starting from about 500 ng total RNA, TCRbeta-specific cDNA was produced by reverse transcription with a constant-region primer and ProtoScript II reverse transcriptase. Construction of the TCRbeta libraries relied on three nested rounds of multiplex PCR, following a slightly modified ARM-PCR procedure. Each of the first two PCR rounds ran for approximately 10 cycles and used multiplex TRBV1-TRBV30 forward primers together with a Cbeta reverse primer. A final 25-cycle PCR with Deep VentR polymerase added sample barcodes and Illumina adapters. Before sequencing, amplicons of 200-500 bp were gel-purified using a QIAquick gel extraction kit. TCRbeta amplicons were sequenced on an Illumina HiSeq 2500 with 250-bp paired-end reads. Per the authors' processing: Quality trimming of reads was performed with Trimmomatic v0.33, and paired reads were merged with FLASH v1.2.11 so that full CDR3 sequences could be recovered. V, D and J germline segments were assigned to the rearranged TCRbeta sequences by MiGEC v1.2.1b. Clonotype statistics and Shannon-Wiener diversity indices were computed with VDJtools v1.0.0. Except for diversity analysis, only each sample's 250 most abundant clonotypes were used in subsequent analyses to reduce sampling bias. TCRdb reprocessing: public reads trimmed at Q25 with fastp, clones called with MiXCR, in-frame beta chains kept. All rows with the same CDR3 protein become a single entry with the most common DNA and genes. These V and J calls derive from TCRdb rather than the authors' analysis. This sample is represented by fewer than 350,000 distinct CDR3 sequences; 65% of them were singletons. The ten largest clones capture roughly 9% of the sample.

Measured from the cysteine to the phenylalanine, the CDR3 is 14 residues long. Just CDR3 DNA is preserved here, 42 bases in frame from base 1. Looking up the germline V gene yields CDR1 MGHRA and CDR2 YSYEKL. The clonotype comes from a middle-aged man with primary liver carcinoma and hepatitis B virus infection. The rearrangement combines TRBV4-1 with TRBJ2-2; a weak D assignment points to TRBD1 (5 bases agree). The specimen sequenced was peripheral blood. Here the CDR3 is given as CASSQLTLSRELFF. The bases are TGCGCCAGCAGCCAACTTACCCTCTCCAGGGAACTGTTTTTT.